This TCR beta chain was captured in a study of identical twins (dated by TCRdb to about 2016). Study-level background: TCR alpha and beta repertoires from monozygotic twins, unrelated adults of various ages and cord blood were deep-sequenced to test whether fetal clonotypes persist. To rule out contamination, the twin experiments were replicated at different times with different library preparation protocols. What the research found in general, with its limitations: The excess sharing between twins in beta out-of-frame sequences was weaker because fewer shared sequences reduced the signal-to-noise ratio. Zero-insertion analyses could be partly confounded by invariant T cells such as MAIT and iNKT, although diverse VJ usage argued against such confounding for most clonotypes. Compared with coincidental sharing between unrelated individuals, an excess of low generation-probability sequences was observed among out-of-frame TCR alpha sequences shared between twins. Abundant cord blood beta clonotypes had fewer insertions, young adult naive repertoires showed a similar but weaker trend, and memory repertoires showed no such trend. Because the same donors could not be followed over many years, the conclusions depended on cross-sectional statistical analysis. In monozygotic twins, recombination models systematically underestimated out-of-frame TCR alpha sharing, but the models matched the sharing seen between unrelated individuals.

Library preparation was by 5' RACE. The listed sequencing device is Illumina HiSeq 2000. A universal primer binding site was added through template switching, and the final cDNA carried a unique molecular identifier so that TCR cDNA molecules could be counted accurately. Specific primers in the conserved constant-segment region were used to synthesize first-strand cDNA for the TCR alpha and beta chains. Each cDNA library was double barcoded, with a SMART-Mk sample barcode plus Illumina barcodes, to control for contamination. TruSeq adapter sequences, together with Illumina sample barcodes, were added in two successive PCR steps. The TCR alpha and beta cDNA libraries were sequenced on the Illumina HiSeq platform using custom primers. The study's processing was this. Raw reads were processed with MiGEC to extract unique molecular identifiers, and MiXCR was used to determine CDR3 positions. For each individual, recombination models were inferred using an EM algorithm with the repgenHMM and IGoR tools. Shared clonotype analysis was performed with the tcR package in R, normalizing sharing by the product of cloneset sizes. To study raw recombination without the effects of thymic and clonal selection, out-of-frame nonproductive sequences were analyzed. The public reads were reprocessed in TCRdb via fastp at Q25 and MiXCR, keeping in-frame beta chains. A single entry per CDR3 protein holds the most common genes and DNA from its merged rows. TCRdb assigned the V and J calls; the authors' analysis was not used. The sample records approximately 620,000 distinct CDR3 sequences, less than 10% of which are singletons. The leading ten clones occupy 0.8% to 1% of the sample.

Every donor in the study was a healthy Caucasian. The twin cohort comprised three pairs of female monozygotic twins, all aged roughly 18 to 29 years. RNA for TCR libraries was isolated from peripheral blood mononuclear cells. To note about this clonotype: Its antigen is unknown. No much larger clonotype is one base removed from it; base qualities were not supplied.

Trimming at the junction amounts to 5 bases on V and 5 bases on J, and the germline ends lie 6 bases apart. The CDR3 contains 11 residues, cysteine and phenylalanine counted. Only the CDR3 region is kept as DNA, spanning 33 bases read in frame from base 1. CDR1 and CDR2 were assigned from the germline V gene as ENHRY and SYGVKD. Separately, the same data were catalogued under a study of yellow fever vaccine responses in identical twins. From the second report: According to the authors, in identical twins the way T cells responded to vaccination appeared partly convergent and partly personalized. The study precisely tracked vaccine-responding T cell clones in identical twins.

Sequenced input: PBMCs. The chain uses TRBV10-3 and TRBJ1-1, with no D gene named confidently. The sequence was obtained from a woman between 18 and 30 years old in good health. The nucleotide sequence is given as TGTGCCATCAGTCCGGGGACTGAAGCTTTCTTT. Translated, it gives CAISPGTEAFF.